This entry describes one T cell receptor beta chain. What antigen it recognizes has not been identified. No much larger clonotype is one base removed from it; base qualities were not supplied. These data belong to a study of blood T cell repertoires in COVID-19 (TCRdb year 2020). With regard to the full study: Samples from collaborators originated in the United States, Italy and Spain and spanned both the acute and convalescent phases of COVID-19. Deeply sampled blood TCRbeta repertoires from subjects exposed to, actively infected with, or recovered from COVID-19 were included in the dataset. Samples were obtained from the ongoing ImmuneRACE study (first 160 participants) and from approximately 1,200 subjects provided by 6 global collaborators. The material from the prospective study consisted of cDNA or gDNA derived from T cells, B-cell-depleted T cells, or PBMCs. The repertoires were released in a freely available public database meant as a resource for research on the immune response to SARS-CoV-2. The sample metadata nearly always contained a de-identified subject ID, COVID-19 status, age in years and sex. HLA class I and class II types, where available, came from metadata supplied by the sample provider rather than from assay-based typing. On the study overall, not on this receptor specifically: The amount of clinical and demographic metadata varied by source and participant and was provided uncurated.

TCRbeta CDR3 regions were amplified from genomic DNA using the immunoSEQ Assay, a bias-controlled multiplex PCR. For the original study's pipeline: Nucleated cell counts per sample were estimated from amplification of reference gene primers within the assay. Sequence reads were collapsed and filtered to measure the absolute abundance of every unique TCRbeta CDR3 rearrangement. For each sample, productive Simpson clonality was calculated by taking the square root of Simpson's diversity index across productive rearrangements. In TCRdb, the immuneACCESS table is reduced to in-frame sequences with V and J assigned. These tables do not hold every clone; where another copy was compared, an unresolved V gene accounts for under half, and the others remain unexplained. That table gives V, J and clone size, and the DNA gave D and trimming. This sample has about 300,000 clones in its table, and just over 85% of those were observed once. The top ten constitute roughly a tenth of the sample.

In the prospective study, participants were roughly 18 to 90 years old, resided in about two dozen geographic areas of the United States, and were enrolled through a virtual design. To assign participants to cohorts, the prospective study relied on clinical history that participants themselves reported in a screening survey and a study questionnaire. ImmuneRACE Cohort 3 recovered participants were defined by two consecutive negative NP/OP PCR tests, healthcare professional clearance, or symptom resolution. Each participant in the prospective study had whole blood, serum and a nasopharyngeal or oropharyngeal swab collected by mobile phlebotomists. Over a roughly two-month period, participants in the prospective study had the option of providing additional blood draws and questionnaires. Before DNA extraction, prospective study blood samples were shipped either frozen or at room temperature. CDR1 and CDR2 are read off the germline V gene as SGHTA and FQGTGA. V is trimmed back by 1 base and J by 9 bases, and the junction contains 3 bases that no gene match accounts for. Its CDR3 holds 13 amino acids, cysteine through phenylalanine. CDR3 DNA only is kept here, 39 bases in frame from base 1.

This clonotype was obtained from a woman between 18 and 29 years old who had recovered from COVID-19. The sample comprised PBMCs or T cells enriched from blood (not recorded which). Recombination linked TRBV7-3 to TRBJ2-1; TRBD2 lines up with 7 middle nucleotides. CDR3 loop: CASSLMGEGEQFF. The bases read TGTGCCAGCAGCTTAATGGGGGAGGGTGAGCAGTTCTTC.